This record covers a single TCR beta chain. This record comes from a study of blood T cell repertoires in COVID-19. Study information: Acute-phase and convalescent COVID-19 samples originated in the United States, Italy and Spain. T cells, B-cell-depleted T cells, or PBMCs supplied cDNA or gDNA.

Clinical history as reported by participants underpinned cohort assignment. Germline CDR1 reads SGHRS; CDR2 reads YFSETQ. The CDR3 sequence is 18 residues long. Trimming removed 0 bases from V and 4 bases from J; junction bases left unmatched: 13. Authors' data handling: Amplification of reference gene primers was used by the study to estimate nucleated cell counts. TCRdb's copy holds only in-frame clones and misses some; the assay was immunoSEQ multiplex PCR. From that table come the V and J calls and clone size; the DNA was used to work out D and trimming. Among approximately 280,000 clones listed, approximately 80% were seen once.

Sequenced sample: PBMCs or T cells enriched from blood (not recorded which). The V gene is TRBV5-1, the J gene TRBJ1-2; 9 bases map to TRBD1. This clonotype originated in a man aged 40-55 years who had been exposed to COVID-19. The CDR3 protein is CASSLGISSGTGSYGYTF. Written as DNA, the CDR3 is TGCGCCAGCAGCTTGGGCATATCCTCCGGGACAGGGTCCTATGGCTACACCTTC. The complete variable domain, with remaining parts taken from reference TRBV5-1 and TRBJ1-2, reads KAGVTQTPRYLIKTRGQQVTLSCSPISGHRSVSWYQQTPGQGLQFLFEYFSETQRNKGNFPGRFSGRQFSNSRSEMNVSTLELGDSALYLCASSLGISSGTGSYGYTFGSGTRLTVV.